This TCR beta chain was identified during a study of vaccination and CD4 T cells after COVID-19. On the study more broadly: Overlapping spike pools from SARS-CoV-2 and HCoV-NL63, HCoV-OC43 and HCoV-229E served as culture stimuli. General study points: It was found that, in convalescent patients, 304 of 307 vaccine-specific clones were spike mono-reactive.

The CDR3 is made up of 14 amino acids. The V gene's germline CDR1 is LNHNV and CDR2 YYDKDF (reference sequence). V dropped 6 bases and J dropped 2 bases, with 13 bases sitting between them. This clonotype has more than one count but fewer than ten. As yet, its antigen is unknown. As to treatment: roughly ten-day PBMC culture with coronavirus spike peptide pools or control peptides (ViraFEST assay). Researchers used the Oncomine TCR Beta short-read assay to sequence DNA from cultured CD4+ T cells. Each CDR3 protein is one row after TCRdb ran MiXCR on the PCR reads. Of 9,500 to 10,000 distinct CDR3 sequences listed, about 28% are singletons.

The rearrangement links TRBV15 to TRBJ1-2; unclear D gene. The receptor comes from a human donor who had recovered from COVID-19. Sequencing used CD4+ T cells from blood, cultured in vitro, obtained after SARS-CoV-2 vaccination. This CDR3 reads CATRKGGPNYGYTF. The CDR3 bases are TGTGCCACCAGGAAGGGTGGACCCAACTATGGCTACACCTTC.